Included here is one TCR beta chain sequence, with context. The entry originates in a study of identifying expanded T cells in peripheral blood. V trimming: 4 bases; J trimming: 7 bases; junction bases outside the gene matches: 18. The CDR3 loop spans 18 amino acids. Germline CDR1 reads LGHNA; CDR2 reads YNFKEQ. Assay used: immunoSEQ multiplex PCR; TCRdb lists only in-frame clones, some missing. The table has approximately 91,000 clones, 70% to 90% seen once; the top ten hold 3% to 4%. The chain links TRBV4-2 to TRBJ2-2; the match to TRBD2 covers 7 bases. The sequencing sample was made of blood. The receptor was derived from a person aged 18 to 75 in good health. The CDR3 region has the DNA TGTGCCAGCAGCCCTTTTCTGACTAGCCCGGCGGGTGGCGGGGAGCTGTTTTTT. Its translation: CASSPFLTSPAGGGELFF.